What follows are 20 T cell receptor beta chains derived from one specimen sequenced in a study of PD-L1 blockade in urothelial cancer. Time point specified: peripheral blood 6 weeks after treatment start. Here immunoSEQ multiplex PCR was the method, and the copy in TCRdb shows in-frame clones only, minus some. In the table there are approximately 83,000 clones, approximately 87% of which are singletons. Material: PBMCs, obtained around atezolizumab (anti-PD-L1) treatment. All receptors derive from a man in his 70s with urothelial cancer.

This CDR3 is CASSSRDRGQGEAFF. CDR3 bases: TGCGCCAGCAGTAGTCGGGACAGGGGTCAGGGTGAAGCTTTCTTT. J is TRBJ1-1 and V is TRBV5-1; 10 bases are a match to TRBD1. After removal of 5 bases from V and 7 bases from J, the junction contained 11 bases not matched to a gene. This CDR3 region has 15 residues. The germline V gene encodes CDR1 SGHRS and CDR2 YFSETQ.

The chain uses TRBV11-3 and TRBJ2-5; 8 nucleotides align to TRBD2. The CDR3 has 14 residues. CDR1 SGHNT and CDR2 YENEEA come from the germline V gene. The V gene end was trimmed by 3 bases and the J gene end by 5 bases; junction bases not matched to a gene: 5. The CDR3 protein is CASSFREGRETQYF. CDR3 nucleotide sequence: TGTGCCAGCAGCTTTCGGGAGGGCCGGGAGACCCAGTACTTC.

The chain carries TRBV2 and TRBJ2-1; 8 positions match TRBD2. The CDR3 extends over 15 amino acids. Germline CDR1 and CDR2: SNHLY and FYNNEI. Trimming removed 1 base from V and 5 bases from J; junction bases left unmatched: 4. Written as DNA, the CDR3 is TGTGCCAGCAGTGAAGGTCGGGGGGGCCACAATGAGCAGTTCTTC. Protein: CASSEGRGGHNEQFF.

The CDR3 region is CASSSASGRGINEQFF. In DNA form, the CDR3 reads TGTGCCAGCAGCTCCGCTAGCGGGAGGGGAATCAATGAGCAGTTCTTC. The chain is built from TRBV5-4 and TRBJ2-1, with TRBD2 matching 12 bases. Germline assignment: CDR1 SGHNT and CDR2 YYREEE (reference sequence). The length of the CDR3 is 16 residues. V shed 3 bases, J shed 6 bases, and the junction held 7 bases outside the gene matches.

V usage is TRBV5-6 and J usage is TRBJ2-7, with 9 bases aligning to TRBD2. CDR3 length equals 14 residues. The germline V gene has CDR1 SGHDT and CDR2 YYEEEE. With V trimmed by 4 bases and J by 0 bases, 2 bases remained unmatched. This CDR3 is CASSLAGYSYEQYF. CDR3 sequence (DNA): TGTGCCAGCAGCCTAGCGGGATACTCCTACGAGCAGTACTTC.

The CDR3 reads CASRWDTGEQYF. CDR3 nucleotide sequence: TGTGCCAGCAGATGGGACACGGGGGAGCAGTACTTC. This sequence joins TRBV5-6 and TRBJ2-7, with D possibly matching TRBD1 (6 bases). The CDR3 has 12 residues. Germline CDR1 and CDR2: SGHDT and YYEEEE. V was trimmed by 5 bases and J by 7 bases, leaving 13 bases between them.

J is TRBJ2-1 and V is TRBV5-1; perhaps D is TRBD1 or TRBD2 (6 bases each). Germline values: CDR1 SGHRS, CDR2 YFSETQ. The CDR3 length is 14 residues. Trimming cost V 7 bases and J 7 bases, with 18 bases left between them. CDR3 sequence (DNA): TGCGCCAGCGGGTTGGGGGGCCCCAGTAATGAGCAGTTCTTC. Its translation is CASGLGGPSNEQFF.

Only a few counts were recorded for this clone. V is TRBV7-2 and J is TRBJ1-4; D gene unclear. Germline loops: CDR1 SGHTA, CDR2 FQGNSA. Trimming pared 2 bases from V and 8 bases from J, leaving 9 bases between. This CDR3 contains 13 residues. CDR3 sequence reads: CASSLLSEEKLFF. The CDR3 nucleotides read TGTGCCAGCAGCTTATTGAGTGAAGAAAAACTGTTTTTT.

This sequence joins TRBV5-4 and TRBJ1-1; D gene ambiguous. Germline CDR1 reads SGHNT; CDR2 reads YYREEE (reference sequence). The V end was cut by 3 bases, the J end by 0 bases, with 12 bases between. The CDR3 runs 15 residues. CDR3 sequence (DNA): TGTGCCAGCAGCTACGTGGCACCCATGAACACTGAAGCTTTCTTT. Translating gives CASSYVAPMNTEAFF. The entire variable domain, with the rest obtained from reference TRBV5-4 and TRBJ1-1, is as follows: ETGVTQSPTHLIKTRGQQVTLRCSSQSGHNTVSWYQQALGQGPQFIFQYYREEENGRGNFPPRFSGLQFPNYSSELNVNALELDDSALYLCASSYVAPMNTEAFFGQGTRLTVV.

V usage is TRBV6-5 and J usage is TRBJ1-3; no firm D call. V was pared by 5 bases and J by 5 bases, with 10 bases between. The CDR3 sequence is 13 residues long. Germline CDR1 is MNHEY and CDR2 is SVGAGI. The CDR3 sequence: CASSELTRNTIYF. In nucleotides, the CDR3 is TGTGCCAGCAGTGAACTAACGAGAAACACCATATATTTT.

CDR3 sequence reads: CASSVGSGFYEQYF. In DNA, the CDR3 is TGTGCCAGCAGCGTAGGATCCGGGTTTTACGAGCAGTACTTC. This chain joins TRBV9 and TRBJ2-7; no firm D call. The CDR3 is made up of 14 amino acids. Germline assignment: CDR1 SGDLS and CDR2 YYNGEE. Trimming removed 0 bases at V and 4 bases at J, with 11 bases between.

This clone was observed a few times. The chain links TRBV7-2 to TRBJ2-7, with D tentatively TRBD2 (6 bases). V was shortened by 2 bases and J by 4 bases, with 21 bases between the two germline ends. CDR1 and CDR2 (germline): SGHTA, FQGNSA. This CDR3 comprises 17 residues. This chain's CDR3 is CASSLSSVLRGGYEQYF. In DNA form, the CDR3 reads TGTGCCAGCAGCTTAAGTTCCGTTCTGCGGGGTGGGTACGAGCAGTACTTC.

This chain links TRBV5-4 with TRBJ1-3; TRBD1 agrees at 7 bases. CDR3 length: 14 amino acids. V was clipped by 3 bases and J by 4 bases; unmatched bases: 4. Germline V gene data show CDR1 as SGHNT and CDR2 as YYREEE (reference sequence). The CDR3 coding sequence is TGTGCCAGCAGCTCGGGACAGCAAGGAAACACCATATATTTT. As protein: CASSSGQQGNTIYF.

The CDR3 DNA reads TGCGCCAGCAGCCACAGGGGCCGGAACCAAGAGACCCAGTACTTC. Translating it yields CASSHRGRNQETQYF. V gene TRBV4-3 combines with J gene TRBJ2-5; maybe TRBD1 (6 bases). CDR1 and CDR2 from the germline V gene are LGHNA and YSLEER. V gave up 3 bases and J gave up 0 bases, with 11 bases separating them. The CDR3 extends over 15 amino acids.

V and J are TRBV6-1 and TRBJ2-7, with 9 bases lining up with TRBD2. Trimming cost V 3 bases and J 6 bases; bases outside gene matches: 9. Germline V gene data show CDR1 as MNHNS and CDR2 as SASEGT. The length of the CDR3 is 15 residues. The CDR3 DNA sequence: TGTGCCAGCAGTGATCTATGGACTAGCGAATCCGAGCAGTACTTC. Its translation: CASSDLWTSESEQYF.

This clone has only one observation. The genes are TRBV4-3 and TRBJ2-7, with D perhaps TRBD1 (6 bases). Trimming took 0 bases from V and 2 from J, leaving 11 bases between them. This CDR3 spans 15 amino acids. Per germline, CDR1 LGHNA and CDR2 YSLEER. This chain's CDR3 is CASSQDAGEAYEQYF. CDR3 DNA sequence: TGCGCCAGCAGCCAAGACGCAGGGGAAGCCTACGAGCAGTACTTC.

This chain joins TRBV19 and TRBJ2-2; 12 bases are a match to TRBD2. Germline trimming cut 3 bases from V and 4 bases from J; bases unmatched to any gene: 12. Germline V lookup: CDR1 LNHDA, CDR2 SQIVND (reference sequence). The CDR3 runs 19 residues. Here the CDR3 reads CASSMRLAGGPIGTGELFF. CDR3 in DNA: TGTGCCAGTAGTATGAGGCTAGCGGGAGGGCCCATTGGCACCGGGGAGCTGTTTTTT.

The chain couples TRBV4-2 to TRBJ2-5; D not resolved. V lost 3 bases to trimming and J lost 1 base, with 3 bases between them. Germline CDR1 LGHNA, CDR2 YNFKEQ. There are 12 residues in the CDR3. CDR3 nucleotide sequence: TGTGCCAGCAGCCAGGCCCAAGAGACCCAGTACTTC. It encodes CASSQAQETQYF.

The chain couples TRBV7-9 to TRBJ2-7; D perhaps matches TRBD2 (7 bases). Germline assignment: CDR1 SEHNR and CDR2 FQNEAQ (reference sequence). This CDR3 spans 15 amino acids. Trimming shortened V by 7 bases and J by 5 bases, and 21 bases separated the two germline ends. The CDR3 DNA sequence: TGTGCCAGCACCCTAGGGGGAGGGGGGGAAAACGAGCAGTACTTC. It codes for CASTLGGGGENEQYF.

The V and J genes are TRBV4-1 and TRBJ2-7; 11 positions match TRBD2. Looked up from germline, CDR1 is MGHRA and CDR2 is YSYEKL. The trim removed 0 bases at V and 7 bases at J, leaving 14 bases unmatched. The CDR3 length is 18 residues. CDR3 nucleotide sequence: TGCGCCAGCAGCCAAGAGCCCGCCCTAGCGGGAGGAGTTGGAGAGCAGTACTTC. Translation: CASSQEPALAGGVGEQYF.